Given below is one TCR beta chain in context. This sample was taken from a study of T-cell memory formation after mild COVID-19. After 5'RACE with constant-segment primers, TCR alpha and TCR beta cDNA libraries carrying sample barcodes and UMIs were obtained. One entry per CDR3 protein results from TCRdb running MiXCR on the 5' RACE reads. In the table there are 150,000 to 200,000 distinct CDR3 sequences, roughly 15% of which are singletons. Sequencing input: PBMCs or a T cell subset sorted from them (not recorded which). This sequence originates from an adult woman who had mild COVID-19 (a few samples of this study predate the infection). Cell type and time point are not known.

The CDR3 DNA reads TGCGCCAGCAGCACGGGACAGGGGAACTACAATGAGCAGTTCTTC. Translating it yields CASSTGQGNYNEQFF. The chain uses TRBV4-3 and TRBJ2-1; 10 nucleotides match TRBD1. This CDR3 has 15 residues. CDR1 is LGHNA, CDR2 YSLEER, per germline. J lost 3 bases, V lost 5 bases, and 4 bases had no gene match.